The table lists the clone carrying this T cell receptor beta chain with a few counts. Its matching antigen is unknown. MiXCR was run by TCRdb on the RT-PCR reads, yielding one entry per CDR3 protein. The table includes 500,000 to 600,000 distinct CDR3 sequences, about an eighth detected once. These data come from a study of response to subunit inactivated influenza vaccine. General study results and limits: Each seasonal flu vaccination may recruit only limited new T cells, authors suggested.

The CDR3 runs 12 residues. V lost 3 bases, J lost 6 bases, and 9 bases lay in between. In germline, CDR1 is SGHTA, CDR2 FQGNSA. The source was PBMCs from blood, collected on the day of vaccination. This sequence joins TRBV7-2 and TRBJ2-7, with TRBD1 as a possible D gene (6 bases). The TCR sequence derives from a man in his fifties or sixties who received an inactivated influenza vaccine. The CDR3 protein is CASSFDRSEQYF. CDR3 DNA: TGTGCCAGCAGCTTCGACAGGAGCGAGCAGTACTTC. The full variable domain, in which reference TRBV7-2 and TRBJ2-7 provide the parts outside the CDR3, is GAGVSQSPSNKVTEKGKDVELRCDPISGHTALYWYRQSLGQGLEFLIYFQGNSAPDKSGLPSDRFSAERTGGSVSTLTIQRTQQEDSAVYLCASSFDRSEQYFGPGTRLTVT.